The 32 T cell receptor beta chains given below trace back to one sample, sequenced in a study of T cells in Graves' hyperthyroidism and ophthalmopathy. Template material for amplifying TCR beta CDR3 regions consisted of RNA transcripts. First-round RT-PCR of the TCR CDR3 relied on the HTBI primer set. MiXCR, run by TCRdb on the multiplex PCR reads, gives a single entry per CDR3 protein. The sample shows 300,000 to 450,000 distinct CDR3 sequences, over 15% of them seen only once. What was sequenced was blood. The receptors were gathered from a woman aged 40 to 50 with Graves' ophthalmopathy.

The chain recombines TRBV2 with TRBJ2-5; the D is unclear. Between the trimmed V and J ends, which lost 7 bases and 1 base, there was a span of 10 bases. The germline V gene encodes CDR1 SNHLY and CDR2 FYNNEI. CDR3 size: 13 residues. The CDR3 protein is CASKPGVQETQYF. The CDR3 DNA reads TGTGCCAGCAAACCAGGCGTCCAAGAGACCCAGTACTTC. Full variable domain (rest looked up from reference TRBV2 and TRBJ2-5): EPEVTQTPSHQVTQMGQEVILRCVPISNHLYFYWYRQILGQKVEFLVSFYNNEISEKSEIFDDQFSVERPDGSNFTLKIRSTKLEDSAMYFCASKPGVQETQYFGPGTRLLVL.

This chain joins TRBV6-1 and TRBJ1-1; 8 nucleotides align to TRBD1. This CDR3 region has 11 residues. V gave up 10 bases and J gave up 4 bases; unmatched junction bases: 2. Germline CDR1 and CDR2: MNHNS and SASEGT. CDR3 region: CAIDRGTEAFF. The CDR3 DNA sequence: TGTGCCATCGACAGGGGCACTGAAGCTTTCTTT.

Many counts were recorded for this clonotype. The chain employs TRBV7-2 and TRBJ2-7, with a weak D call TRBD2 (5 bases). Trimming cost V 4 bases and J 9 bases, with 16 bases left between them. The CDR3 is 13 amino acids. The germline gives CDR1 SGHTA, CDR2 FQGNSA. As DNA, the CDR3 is TGTGCCAGCAGCTCCTCCGGGAACGGGGTGCAGTACTTC. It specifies CASSSSGNGVQYF.

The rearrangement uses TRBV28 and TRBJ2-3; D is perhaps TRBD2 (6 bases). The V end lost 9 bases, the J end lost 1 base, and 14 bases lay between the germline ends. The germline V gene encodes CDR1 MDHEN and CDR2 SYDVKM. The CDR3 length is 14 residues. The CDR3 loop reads CASWRGAGTDTQYF. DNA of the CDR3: TGTGCCAGTTGGAGGGGCGCGGGCACAGATACGCAGTATTTT. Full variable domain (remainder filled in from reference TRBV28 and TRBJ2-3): DVKVTQSSRYLVKRTGEKVFLECVQDMDHENMFWYRQDPGLGLRLIYFSYDVKMKEKGDIPEGYSVSREKKERFSLILESASTNQTSMYLCASWRGAGTDTQYFGPGTRLTVL.

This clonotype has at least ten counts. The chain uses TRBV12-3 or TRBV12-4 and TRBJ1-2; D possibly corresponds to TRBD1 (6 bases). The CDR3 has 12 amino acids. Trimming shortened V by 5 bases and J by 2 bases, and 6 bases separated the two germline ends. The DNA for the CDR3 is TGTGCCAGCAGTACAGGGAACTATGGCTACACCTTC. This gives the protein CASSTGNYGYTF.

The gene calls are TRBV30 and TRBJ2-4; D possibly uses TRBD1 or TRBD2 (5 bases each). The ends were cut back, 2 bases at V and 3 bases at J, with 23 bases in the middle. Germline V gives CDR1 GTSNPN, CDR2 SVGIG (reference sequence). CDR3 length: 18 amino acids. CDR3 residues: CAWSPPPWGSRVKNIQYF. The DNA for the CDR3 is TGTGCCTGGAGTCCCCCTCCCTGGGGGTCTAGGGTCAAAAACATTCAGTACTTC.

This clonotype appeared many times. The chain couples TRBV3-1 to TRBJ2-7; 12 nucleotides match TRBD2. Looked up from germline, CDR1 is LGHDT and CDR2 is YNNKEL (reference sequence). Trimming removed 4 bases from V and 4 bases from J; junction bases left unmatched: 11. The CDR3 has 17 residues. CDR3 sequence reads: CASSPGLAGRRVYEQYF. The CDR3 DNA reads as TGTGCCAGCAGCCCGGGACTAGCGGGCCGCCGTGTGTACGAGCAGTACTTC.

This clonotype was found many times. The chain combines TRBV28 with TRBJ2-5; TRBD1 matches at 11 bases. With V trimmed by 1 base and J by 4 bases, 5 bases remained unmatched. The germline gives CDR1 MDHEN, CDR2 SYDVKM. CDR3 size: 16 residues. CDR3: CASSLLDRGRGETQYF. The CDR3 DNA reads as TGTGCCAGCAGTTTATTGGACAGGGGGCGCGGAGAGACCCAGTACTTC.

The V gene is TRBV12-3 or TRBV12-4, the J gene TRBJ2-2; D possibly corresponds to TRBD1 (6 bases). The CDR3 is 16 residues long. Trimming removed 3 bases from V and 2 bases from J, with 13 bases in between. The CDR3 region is CASSLDDRPNTGELFF. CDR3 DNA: TGTGCCAGCAGTTTGGATGACAGGCCAAACACCGGGGAGCTGTTTTTT.

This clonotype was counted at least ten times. This CDR3 reads CASSYESLQPQHF. The CDR3 DNA sequence: TGTGCCAGCAGCTATGAGAGTCTTCAGCCCCAGCATTTT. The rearrangement links TRBV7-9 to TRBJ1-5; D call uncertain. There are 13 residues in the CDR3. V gave up 4 bases and J gave up 6 bases, with 10 bases separating them. Looked up from germline, CDR1 is SEHNR and CDR2 is FQNEAQ (reference sequence).

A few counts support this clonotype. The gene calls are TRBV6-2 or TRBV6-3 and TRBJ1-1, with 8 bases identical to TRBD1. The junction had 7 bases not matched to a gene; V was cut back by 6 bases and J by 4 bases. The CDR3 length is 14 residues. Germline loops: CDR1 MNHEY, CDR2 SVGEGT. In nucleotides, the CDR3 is TGTGCCAGCAGACCAGGGGGCGGGGGCACTGAAGCTTTCTTT. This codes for CASRPGGGGTEAFF.

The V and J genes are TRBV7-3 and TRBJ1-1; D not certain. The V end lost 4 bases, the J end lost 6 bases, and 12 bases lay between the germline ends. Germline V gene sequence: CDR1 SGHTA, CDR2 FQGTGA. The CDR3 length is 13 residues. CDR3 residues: CASSSKRGSEAFF. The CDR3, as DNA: TGTGCCAGCAGCTCGAAGCGAGGCTCTGAAGCTTTCTTT.

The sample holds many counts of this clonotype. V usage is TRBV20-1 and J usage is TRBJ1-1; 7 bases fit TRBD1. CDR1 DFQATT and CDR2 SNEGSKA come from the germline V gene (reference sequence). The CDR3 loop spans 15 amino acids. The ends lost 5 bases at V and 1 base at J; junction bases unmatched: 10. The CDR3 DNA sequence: TGCAGTGCTCGACCGCCGGGACAGAGGAACACTGAAGCTTTCTTT. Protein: CSARPPGQRNTEAFF.

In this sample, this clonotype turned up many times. The CDR3 sequence: CASSPPPKNIQYF. CDR3 DNA: TGTGCCAGCAGTCCTCCCCCCAAAAACATTCAGTACTTC. The rearrangement links TRBV28 to TRBJ2-4, with unresolved D. Germline values: CDR1 MDHEN, CDR2 SYDVKM. This CDR3 is 13 amino acids long. The germline V and J ends were trimmed by 5 bases and 2 bases, with 7 bases remaining between them.

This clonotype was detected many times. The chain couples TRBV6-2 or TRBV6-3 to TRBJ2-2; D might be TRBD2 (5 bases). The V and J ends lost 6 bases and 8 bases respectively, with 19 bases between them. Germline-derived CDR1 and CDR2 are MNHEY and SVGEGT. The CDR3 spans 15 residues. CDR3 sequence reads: CASSSPSLASGELFF. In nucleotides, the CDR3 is TGTGCCAGCAGCTCGCCGTCTCTAGCCTCGGGGGAGCTGTTTTTT.

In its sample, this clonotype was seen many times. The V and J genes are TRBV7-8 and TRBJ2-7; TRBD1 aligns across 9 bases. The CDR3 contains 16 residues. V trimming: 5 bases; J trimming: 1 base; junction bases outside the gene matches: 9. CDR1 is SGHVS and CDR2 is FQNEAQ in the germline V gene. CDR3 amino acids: CASSRATGTGSYEQYF. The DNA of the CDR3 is TGTGCCAGCAGCCGAGCCACCGGGACAGGGTCCTACGAGCAGTACTTC.

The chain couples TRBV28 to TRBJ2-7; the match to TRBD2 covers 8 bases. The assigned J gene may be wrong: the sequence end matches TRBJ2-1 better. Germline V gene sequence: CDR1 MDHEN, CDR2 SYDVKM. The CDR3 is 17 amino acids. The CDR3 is CASSLGGLEVSSYEQFF. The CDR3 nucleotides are TGTGCCAGCAGTTTAGGGGGACTAGAGGTCAGCTCCTACGAGCAGTTCTTC.

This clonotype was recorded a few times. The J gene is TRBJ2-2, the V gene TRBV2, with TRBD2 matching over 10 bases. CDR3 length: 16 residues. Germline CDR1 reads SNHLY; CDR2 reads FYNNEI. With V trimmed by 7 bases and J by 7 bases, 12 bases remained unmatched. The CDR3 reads CASTPSGSVAVGELFF. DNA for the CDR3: TGTGCCAGCACACCTAGCGGGAGTGTGGCGGTCGGGGAGCTGTTTTTT.

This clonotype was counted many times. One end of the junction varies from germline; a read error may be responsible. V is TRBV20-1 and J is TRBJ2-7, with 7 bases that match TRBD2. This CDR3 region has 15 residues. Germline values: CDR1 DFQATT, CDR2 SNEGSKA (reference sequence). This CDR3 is CSATPSGVSSCEQYF. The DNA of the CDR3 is TGCAGTGCTACACCGAGCGGGGTAAGCTCCTGCGAGCAGTACTTC.

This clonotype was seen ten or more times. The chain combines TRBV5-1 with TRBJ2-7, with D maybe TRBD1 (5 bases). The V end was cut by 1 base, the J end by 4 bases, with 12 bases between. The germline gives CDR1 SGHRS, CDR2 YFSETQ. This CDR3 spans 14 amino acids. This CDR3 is CASSLNAGLYEQYF. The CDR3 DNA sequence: TGCGCCAGCAGCTTGAACGCAGGGTTATACGAGCAGTACTTC.

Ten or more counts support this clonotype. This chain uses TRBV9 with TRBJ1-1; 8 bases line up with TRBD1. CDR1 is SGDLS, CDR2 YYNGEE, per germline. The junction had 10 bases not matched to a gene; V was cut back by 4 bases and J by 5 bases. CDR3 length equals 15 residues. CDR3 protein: CASSSETGVGTEAFF. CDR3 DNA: TGTGCCAGCAGCTCCGAGACAGGGGTAGGGACTGAAGCTTTCTTT.

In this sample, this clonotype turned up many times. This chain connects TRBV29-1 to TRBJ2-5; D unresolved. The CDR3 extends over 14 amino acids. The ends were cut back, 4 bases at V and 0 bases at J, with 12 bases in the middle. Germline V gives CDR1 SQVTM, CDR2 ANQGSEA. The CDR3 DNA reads TGCAGCGTTGTTCAAGTTGTGAACCAAGAGACCCAGTACTTC. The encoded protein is CSVVQVVNQETQYF.

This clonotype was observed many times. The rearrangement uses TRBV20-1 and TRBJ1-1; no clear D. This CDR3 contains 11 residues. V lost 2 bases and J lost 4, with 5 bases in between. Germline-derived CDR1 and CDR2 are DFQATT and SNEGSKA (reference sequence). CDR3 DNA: TGCAGTGCTAGATGGGGCACTGAAGCTTTCTTT. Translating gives CSARWGTEAFF.

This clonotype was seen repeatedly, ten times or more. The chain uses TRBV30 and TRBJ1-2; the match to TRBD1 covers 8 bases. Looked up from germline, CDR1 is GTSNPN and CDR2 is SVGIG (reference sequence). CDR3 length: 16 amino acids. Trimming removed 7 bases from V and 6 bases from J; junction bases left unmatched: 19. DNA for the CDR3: TGTGCCTCCCGACAAAAGACCAGGGGGCAGGGGGATGGCTACACCTTC. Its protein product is CASRQKTRGQGDGYTF.

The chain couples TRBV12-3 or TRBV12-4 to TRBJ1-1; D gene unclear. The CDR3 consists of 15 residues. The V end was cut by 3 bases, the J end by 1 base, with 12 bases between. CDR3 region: CASSFPSLGNTEAFF. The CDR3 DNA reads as TGTGCCAGCAGTTTCCCGTCCCTGGGGAACACTGAAGCTTTCTTT.

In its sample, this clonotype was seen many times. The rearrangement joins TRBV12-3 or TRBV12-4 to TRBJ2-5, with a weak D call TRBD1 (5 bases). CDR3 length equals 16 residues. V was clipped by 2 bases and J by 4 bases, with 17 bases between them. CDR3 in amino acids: CASSLNPRAPGETQYF. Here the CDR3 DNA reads TGTGCCAGCAGTTTAAACCCCAGGGCCCCGGGAGAGACCCAGTACTTC.

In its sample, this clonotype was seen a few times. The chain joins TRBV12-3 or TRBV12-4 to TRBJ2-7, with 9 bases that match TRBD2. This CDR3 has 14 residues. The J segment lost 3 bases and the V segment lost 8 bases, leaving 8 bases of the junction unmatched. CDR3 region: CASRPTSGNYEQYF. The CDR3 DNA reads TGTGCCAGCCGCCCGACTAGCGGTAACTACGAGCAGTACTTC.

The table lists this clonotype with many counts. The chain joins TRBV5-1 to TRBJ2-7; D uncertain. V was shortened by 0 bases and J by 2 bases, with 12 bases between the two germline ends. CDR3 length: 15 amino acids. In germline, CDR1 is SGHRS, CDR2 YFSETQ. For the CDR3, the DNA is TGCGCCAGCAGCTTGGGTCGGACGGTCCCCTACGAGCAGTACTTC. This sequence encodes CASSLGRTVPYEQYF. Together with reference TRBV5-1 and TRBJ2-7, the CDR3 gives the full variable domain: KAGVTQTPRYLIKTRGQQVTLSCSPISGHRSVSWYQQTPGQGLQFLFEYFSETQRNKGNFPGRFSGRQFSNSRSEMNVSTLELGDSALYLCASSLGRTVPYEQYFGPGTRLTVT.

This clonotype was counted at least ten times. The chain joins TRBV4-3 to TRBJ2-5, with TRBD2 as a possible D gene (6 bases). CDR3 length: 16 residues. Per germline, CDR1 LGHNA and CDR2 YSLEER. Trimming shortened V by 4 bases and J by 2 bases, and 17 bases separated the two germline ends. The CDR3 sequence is CASSRGGGFKQETQYF. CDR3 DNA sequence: TGCGCCAGCAGCCGAGGAGGAGGGTTCAAACAAGAGACCCAGTACTTC.

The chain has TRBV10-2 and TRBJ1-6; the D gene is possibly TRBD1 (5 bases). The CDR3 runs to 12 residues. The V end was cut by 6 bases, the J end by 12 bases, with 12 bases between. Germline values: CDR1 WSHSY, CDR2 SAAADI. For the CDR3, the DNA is TGCGCCAGCAGGGGGACGGAAGAACCCCTCCACTTT. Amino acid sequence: CASRGTEEPLHF.

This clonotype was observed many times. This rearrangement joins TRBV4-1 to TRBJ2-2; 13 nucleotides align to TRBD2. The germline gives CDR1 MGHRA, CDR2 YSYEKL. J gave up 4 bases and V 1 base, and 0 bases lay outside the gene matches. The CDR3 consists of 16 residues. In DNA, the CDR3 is TGCGCCAGCAGCCAAGGACTAGCGGGAGGCACCGGGGAGCTGTTTTTT. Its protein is CASSQGLAGGTGELFF.

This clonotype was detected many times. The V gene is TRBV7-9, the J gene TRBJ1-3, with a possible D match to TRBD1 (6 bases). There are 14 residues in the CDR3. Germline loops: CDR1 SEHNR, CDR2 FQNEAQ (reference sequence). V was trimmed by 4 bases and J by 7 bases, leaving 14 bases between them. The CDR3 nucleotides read TGTGCCAGCAGCTCCACAGGGCTTGGGAACACCATATATTTT. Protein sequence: CASSSTGLGNTIYF.